What follows are 4 T cell receptor beta chains derived from one specimen sequenced in a study of TIL therapy for anti-PD-1-resistant metastatic lung cancer. Sequencing used immunoSEQ v3. Only in-frame clones appear in the TCRdb table, and some are missing; sequencing was by immunoSEQ multiplex PCR. The sample lists approximately 17,000 clones, 60% to 80% occurring once. Time point described: pre-treatment sample, taken before nivolumab and TIL therapy. Material: blood, obtained at baseline. These receptor sequences come from a person between 25 and 80 years old with non-small cell lung cancer.

The chain couples TRBV3-1 (or the pseudogene TRBV3-2) to TRBJ2-5, with 9 bases aligning to TRBD2. V lost 1 base and J lost 4; bases outside the gene matches: 7. The CDR3 has 16 residues. CDR1 is LGHDT, CDR2 YNNKEL, per germline (reference sequence). The CDR3 loop is CASSQGAGAGGETQYF. CDR3 nucleotide sequence: TGTGCCAGCAGCCAAGGCGCGGGAGCGGGGGGAGAGACCCAGTACTTC.

This clone was seen a few times. The rearrangement links TRBV7-6 to TRBJ1-5, with D maybe TRBD1 (6 bases). The germline V gene encodes CDR1 SGHVS and CDR2 FNYEAQ. The CDR3 sequence is 15 residues long. Trimming took 5 bases from V and 5 from J, leaving 16 bases between them. The CDR3 region has the DNA TGTGCCAGCAGCCGATTACCGAGGGGGGATCAGCCCCAGCATTTT. Encoded protein: CASSRLPRGDQPQHF.

The chain couples TRBV28 to TRBJ2-7; D may be TRBD1 (9 bases). The CDR3 is made up of 18 amino acids. The germline V and J ends were trimmed by 2 bases and 6 bases, with 26 bases remaining between them. The germline V gene encodes CDR1 MDHEN and CDR2 SYDVKM. CDR3 protein: CASSLTGQGLAGWGEQYF. The CDR3 bases are TGTGCCAGCAGTTTAACCGGACAGGGGCTAGCGGGTTGGGGCGAGCAGTACTTC.

The chain recombines TRBV5-1 with TRBJ2-3; D might be TRBD1 (5 bases). The CDR3 loop spans 14 amino acids. Per germline, CDR1 SGHRS and CDR2 YFSETQ. V lost 3 bases, J lost 2 bases, and 10 bases lay in between. The CDR3 sequence is CASSYDRDTDTQYF. CDR3 nucleotide sequence: TGCGCCAGCAGCTACGACAGAGACACAGATACGCAGTATTTT.